This TCR beta chain was sequenced for a study of T cells in women clearing cervical HPV infection (dated by TCRdb to between 2018 and 2020). For the study in its entirety: The cases were 25 to 30 women with histologically confirmed HPV16-related CIN3 or worse, and 2 of these cases were invasive cancers. In the parent cohort, 10,049 women aged 18 or older were enrolled in Guanacaste, Costa Rica, during about 1993 to 1995 and then followed for under nine years. For cases, a median interval of roughly 150 days, with an interquartile range of roughly 85 to 220 days, was observed between lesion detection and blood sampling. Nested within Costa Rica's Guanacaste HPV Natural History Study, an exploratory proof-of-principle case-control study compared TCR repertoires across cervical HPV16 outcomes. Five blinded duplicates per group were added as quality controls, so that about 60 samples were obtained: roughly 50 participants and some 10 replicates. Cases were matched to controls by age within five years and by the year the sample was collected. Blood from cases was collected at the visit at which the lesion was first identified, whereas blood from controls was collected once infection was no longer detected. Since HLA typing was available for only a few women, HLA type could not be ruled out as a confounder. Cases had a median age of 34 years and controls had a median age of 38, with no significant differences in baseline characteristics. The 20 to 25 controls were women who cleared a single incident HPV16 infection within 12 months without developing precancer or cancer.

As encoded in the germline V gene, CDR1 is SGHDT while CDR2 is YYEEEE. The CDR3 runs 14 amino acids, cysteine and phenylalanine included. The DNA shown is the part of the CDR3 that was read: 33 bases, in frame from base 1. Every participant had a single incident cervical HPV16 infection, and women with prevalent HPV16 infections were excluded. Cervical HPV DNA was detected by MY09/MY11 PCR and genotyped by dot-blot hybridization. Roughly 16 mL of heparinized blood were centrifuged, and the buffy coat was split into aliquots, frozen at -30 degrees C, and then kept at -80 degrees C. Genomic DNA was extracted from buffy coat specimens using QIAGEN kits. Study-wide findings and limitations: Random forest classifiers that combined richness and V gene abundances separated cases from controls with an estimated AUC of less than 0.85. The cross-sectional design could not show whether associations preceded infection or resulted from it; effector/memory subsets and HPV-specific T cells were not isolated. TCR repertoire richness was significantly higher in CIN3+ cases than in controls across sequencing depths, while evenness did not differ. T-cell numbers per sample were unknown, so richness differences could reflect varying T-cell content rather than repertoire biology. Cases had lower TRBV6-7 relative abundance than controls (about 0.1% versus 0.15%; Bonferroni P = 0.0008).

Using the immunoSEQ assay, multiplex PCR amplified TCR beta CDR3 regions from an average of roughly 1,100 ng of genomic DNA per sample. The assay corrected primer bias using a complete synthetic TCR repertoire to establish an amplification baseline. Amplicons were sequenced on the Illumina platform. The published analysis was carried out like this. Error correction of the sequences involved clustering with frequency ratios plus a modified nearest-neighbor algorithm, after which the sequences were analyzed in the immunoSEQ Analyzer using IMGT gene definitions. TCR richness and evenness were averaged over 20 rarefaction repeats at each rarefaction depth, excluding samples with fewer sequences than the depth. Wilcoxon rank sum tests with FDR correction were used to compare relative abundances of V, D and J genes between the groups. Blinded duplicates gave an intraclass correlation of approximately 96% for TCR richness and an average of roughly 76% across 66 gene segments. Not all clones reach the TCRdb copy of this immuneACCESS table, which keeps in-frame sequences only. Checked studies attribute under half of the gap to unresolved V genes and leave the rest unexplained. V and J calls and clone size follow that table, whereas D and trimming were derived from the DNA. The table for this sample lists 20,000 to 25,000 clones. The ten largest clones capture 2% to 3% of the sample.

Points on this clone: The antigen this receptor binds is unknown. The read finishes 3 residues shy of the CDR3 end, and the germline J gene is used to complete it.

Rearrangement joined TRBV5-6 to TRBJ2-2; 9 bases in between match TRBD1. The sequence was obtained from a woman aged 18 to 75 with a cervical HPV16 infection that either progressed to CIN3+ or cleared (not recorded which). Specimen: blood buffy coat. The CDR3 protein is CASSLWDRAEKLFF. The part of the CDR3 DNA that was read is TGTGCCAGCAGCTTGTGGGACAGGGCTGAAAAG.